This T cell receptor beta chain derives from a study of blood T cell repertoires in COVID-19. Study overall: Sources were T cells, B-cell-depleted T cells, or PBMCs; the material itself was cDNA or gDNA.

This clone turned up a few times. Germline V lookup: CDR1 SGHRS, CDR2 YFSETQ. CDR3 length: 15 amino acids. Trimming removed 3 bases from V and 8 bases from J; junction bases left unmatched: 12. Authors' analysis steps: Reference gene primer amplification gave estimated nucleated cell counts. Libraries were prepared by immunoSEQ multiplex PCR; TCRdb keeps only in-frame clonotypes and omits some of them. V, J and clone size reflect that table, while D and trimming were determined from the DNA. The sample lists hundreds of thousands of clones, 85% to 90% occurring once. Participants were placed into cohorts based on the clinical history they reported. Two consecutive negative NP/OP PCR tests, clearance, or resolved symptoms defined Cohort 3 recovery.

This clonotype originated in a man younger than 40 who had recovered from COVID-19. The sequenced sample consisted of PBMCs or T cells enriched from blood (not recorded which). V usage is TRBV5-1 and J usage is TRBJ1-2; 8 nucleotides match TRBD1. CDR3 residues: CASSSDRVEAGGYTF. CDR3 coding DNA: TGCGCCAGCAGCTCGGACAGGGTCGAAGCCGGAGGCTACACCTTC.